This section outlines one T cell receptor beta chain sequence together with its context. The data originate from a study of blood T cell repertoires in COVID-19. The V end was cut by 7 bases, the J end by 4 bases, with 11 bases between. This CDR3 has 13 amino acids. Germline V gene lookup returns CDR1 SNHLY and CDR2 FYNNEI. In the original processing: Estimation of nucleated cell counts relied on the amplification of reference gene primers. Sequencing used immunoSEQ multiplex PCR; TCRdb keeps in-frame clones, though not all of them. V and J calls and clone size are given by that table; D and trimming were obtained from the DNA. Among 200,000 to 250,000 clones listed, about 83% were seen once.

The chain recombines TRBV2 with TRBJ2-1; tentatively, D is TRBD2 (6 bases). The sequencing input was PBMCs or T cells enriched from blood (not recorded which). This receptor was obtained from a woman in her 40s who had recovered from COVID-19. The CDR3 protein is CASIVGSYNEQFF. CDR3 in DNA: TGTGCCAGCATAGTCGGGAGTTACAATGAGCAGTTCTTC.